A single sample is the source of the 22 T cell receptor beta chains below, sequenced in a study of shared clonotypes between healthy human individuals. The repertoire was sequenced with immunoSEQ multiplex PCR; TCRdb's copy has only in-frame clones and lacks some. The sample lists 170,000 or so clones; 60% to 75% were seen once. The specimen was memory CD4+ T cells sorted from blood. Noted subset: CD45RA-negative fraction. Source of these receptors: a man younger than 45 in good health.

The genes are TRBV6-1 and TRBJ1-5; 9 bases agree with TRBD1. V was pared by 5 bases and J by 4 bases, with 6 bases of the junction left unmatched. The germline V gene encodes CDR1 MNHNS and CDR2 SASEGT. The CDR3 extends over 15 amino acids. The CDR3 DNA follows: TGTGCCAGCAGTTGGACAGGGGCGCAGAATCAGCCCCAGCATTTT. Its protein is CASSWTGAQNQPQHF.

This clone was detected only a few times. The chain has TRBV6-1 and TRBJ2-3; D may be TRBD1 (6 bases). With 3 bases removed from V and 3 bases from J, the gap between germline ends came to 10 bases. The germline gives CDR1 MNHNS, CDR2 SASEGT. The CDR3 runs 14 residues. The CDR3 sequence is CASSEGQGTDTQYF. The CDR3 DNA reads TGTGCCAGCAGTGAGGGGCAGGGGACAGATACGCAGTATTTT.

The chain is built from TRBV9 and TRBJ2-3; D is possibly TRBD1 (5 bases). The V gene's germline CDR1 is SGDLS and CDR2 YYNGEE. The V gene lost 6 bases and the J gene lost 0 bases, with 14 bases spanning the gap. This CDR3 is 15 amino acids long. This CDR3 reads CASNAQGHSTDTQYF. CDR3 DNA sequence: TGTGCCAGCAACGCCCAAGGACACAGCACAGATACGCAGTATTTT.

A few counts support this clone. The chain uses TRBV5-4 and TRBJ1-2; D ambiguous. Trimming took 4 bases from V and 0 from J, leaving 7 bases between them. This CDR3 region has 13 residues. Germline CDR1 reads SGHNT; CDR2 reads YYREEE (reference sequence). In DNA form, the CDR3 reads TGTGCCAGCAGCGAGGGAGCTAACTATGGCTACACCTTC. Its protein is CASSEGANYGYTF.

V gene TRBV7-3 combines with J gene TRBJ2-5; D is uncertain. Trimming shortened V by 3 bases and J by 2 bases, and 7 bases separated the two germline ends. The CDR3 has 13 amino acids. Germline-derived CDR1 and CDR2 are SGHTA and FQGTGA. In nucleotides, the CDR3 is TGTGCCAGCAGCTTTGGGTCACAAGAGACCCAGTACTTC. It yields the protein CASSFGSQETQYF.

This clone was seen a few times. This chain uses TRBV27 with TRBJ2-3, with D uncertain. Germline loops: CDR1 MNHEY, CDR2 SMNVEV (reference sequence). V was clipped by 0 bases and J by 6 bases, with 7 bases between them. The CDR3 spans 13 residues. Written as DNA, the CDR3 is TGTGCCAGCAGTTTATCGCCCCACGATACGCAGTATTTT. The encoded protein is CASSLSPHDTQYF.

V gene TRBV7-2 combines with J gene TRBJ1-5; D possibly corresponds to TRBD1 (5 bases). Trimming removed 3 bases from V and 5 bases from J, with 8 bases in between. The CDR3 runs 13 residues. Germline V gives CDR1 SGHTA, CDR2 FQGNSA. The CDR3 DNA reads as TGTGCCAGCAGCTTTCGGGGGGATCAGCCCCAGCATTTT. As protein: CASSFRGDQPQHF.

About this clone itself: In the same sample, other DNA sequences code for this CDR3. The V gene is TRBV6-5, the J gene TRBJ1-5; 7 bases match TRBD1. J gave up 2 bases and V 6 bases, and 4 bases lay outside the gene matches. CDR3 length: 14 residues. Germline V lookup: CDR1 MNHEY, CDR2 SVGAGI. CDR3 in DNA: TGTGCCAGCAGACCCGACAGGGGCAATCAGCCCCAGCATTTT. Translating gives CASRPDRGNQPQHF.

The chain couples TRBV6-1 to TRBJ1-2; 7 bases fit TRBD1. J gave up 0 bases and V 0 bases, and 1 base lay outside the gene matches. CDR3 length equals 15 residues. Germline loops: CDR1 MNHNS, CDR2 SASEGT. CDR3 region: CASSEAGGPNYGYTF. For the CDR3, the DNA is TGTGCCAGCAGTGAAGCAGGGGGCCCTAACTATGGCTACACCTTC.

J is TRBJ2-2 and V is TRBV18; tentatively, D is TRBD1 (6 bases). Trimming took 4 bases from V and 3 from J, leaving 6 bases between them. CDR1 is KGHSH, CDR2 LQKENI, per germline. The CDR3 is 13 amino acids. CDR3 nucleotide sequence: TGTGCCAGCTCACGGACAGACACCGGGGAGCTGTTTTTT. This gives the protein CASSRTDTGELFF.

This sequence joins TRBV28 and TRBJ2-7; the match to TRBD2 covers 12 bases. Germline trimming cut 5 bases from V and 5 bases from J; bases unmatched to any gene: 13. CDR1 is MDHEN and CDR2 is SYDVKM in the germline V gene. The CDR3 has 17 residues. The chain's CDR3 is CASSPPPRLAGVNEQYF. The CDR3, as DNA: TGTGCCAGCAGTCCCCCCCCGAGACTAGCGGGAGTAAACGAGCAGTACTTC.

The chain links TRBV6-1 to TRBJ1-5; D is unclear. Germline V lookup: CDR1 MNHNS, CDR2 SASEGT. The CDR3 spans 15 residues. V dropped 4 bases and J dropped 0 bases, with 10 bases sitting between them. This CDR3 reads CASSGGLSSNQPQHF. CDR3 DNA sequence: TGTGCCAGCAGTGGAGGGTTATCTAGCAATCAGCCCCAGCATTTT.

This clone was counted only a few times. The chain combines TRBV4-2 with TRBJ2-3; TRBD2 matches 7 bases. The germline V gene has CDR1 LGHNA and CDR2 YNFKEQ. The CDR3 totals 14 residues. V lost 6 bases to trimming and J lost 1 base; unmatched junction nucleotides: 4. CDR3 DNA sequence: TGTGCCAGCAGTCTTAGCGGGCGCACAGATACGCAGTATTTT. Protein: CASSLSGRTDTQYF.

The chain combines TRBV14 with TRBJ1-2; the D gene is possibly TRBD1 (6 bases). CDR3 length equals 13 residues. Germline-derived CDR1 and CDR2 are SGHDN and FVKESK. V lost 6 bases and J lost 4, with 12 bases in between. This chain's CDR3 is CASSRTAAYGYTF. CDR3 bases: TGTGCCAGCAGTCGGACAGCCGCCTATGGCTACACCTTC.

The rearrangement uses TRBV5-4 and TRBJ2-1, with TRBD2 identical over 14 bases. This CDR3 has 17 amino acids. Trimming took 3 bases from V and 8 from J; bases not matched to a gene: 10. The germline CDR1 and CDR2 sequences are SGHNT and YYREEE (reference sequence). CDR3 DNA sequence: TGTGCCAGCAGCTCAAGACTAGCGGGAGGGCGGTCCGATGAGCAGTTCTTC. Its protein product is CASSSRLAGGRSDEQFF. Full variable domain (rest looked up from reference TRBV5-4 and TRBJ2-1): ETGVTQSPTHLIKTRGQQVTLRCSSQSGHNTVSWYQQALGQGPQFIFQYYREEENGRGNFPPRFSGLQFPNYSSELNVNALELDDSALYLCASSSRLAGGRSDEQFFGPGTRLTVL.

By sample share, this clone is medium-sized. The chain is built from TRBV7-2 and TRBJ2-1; D is uncertain. Trimming pared 1 base from V and 4 bases from J, leaving 11 bases between. CDR3 length equals 15 residues. In germline, CDR1 is SGHTA, CDR2 FQGNSA. The CDR3 coding sequence is TGTGCCAGCAGCTTAGGACTTGGCCCATACAATGAGCAGTTCTTC. Translation gives CASSLGLGPYNEQFF. The whole variable domain, filled in from reference TRBV7-2 and TRBJ2-1, reads GAGVSQSPSNKVTEKGKDVELRCDPISGHTALYWYRQSLGQGLEFLIYFQGNSAPDKSGLPSDRFSAERTGGSVSTLTIQRTQQEDSAVYLCASSLGLGPYNEQFFGPGTRLTVL.

This clone was observed a handful of times. The J gene is TRBJ1-4, the V gene TRBV5-1; D may be TRBD1 (6 bases). In germline, CDR1 is SGHRS, CDR2 YFSETQ. The CDR3 consists of 16 residues. Trimming left V 0 bases short and J 0 bases short, with 9 bases between. The CDR3, as DNA: TGCGCCAGCAGCTTGGGGGGGCTAGCAACTAATGAAAAACTGTTTTTT. Translating it yields CASSLGGLATNEKLFF.

This clone was seen once. The chain carries TRBV30 and TRBJ1-5, with a possible D match to TRBD1 (6 bases). With 2 bases removed from V and 6 bases from J, the gap between germline ends came to 11 bases. Germline V gives CDR1 GTSNPN, CDR2 SVGIG (reference sequence). This CDR3 has 13 amino acids. The CDR3 region has the DNA TGTGCCTGGAGTTTCACAGGGAGTCAGCCCCAGCATTTT. It yields the protein CAWSFTGSQPQHF.

This clone has ten or more counts. The rearrangement uses TRBV2 and TRBJ1-5, with no clear D. This CDR3 spans 16 amino acids. The V end was cut by 4 bases, the J end by 1 base, with 14 bases between. CDR1 is SNHLY, CDR2 FYNNEI, per germline. For the CDR3, the DNA is TGTGCCAGCAGTGTACCGGGGATTGGGAGCAATCAGCCCCAGCATTTT. This encodes CASSVPGIGSNQPQHF.

The chain uses TRBV7-9 and TRBJ2-7, with D perhaps matching TRBD1 (6 bases). The ends were cut back, 5 bases at V and 2 bases at J, with 22 bases in the middle. The CDR3 is made up of 17 amino acids. Germline lookup yields CDR1 SEHNR and CDR2 FQNEAQ (reference sequence). The CDR3 protein is CASSPLSDRSLPYEQYF. CDR3 bases: TGTGCCAGCAGCCCTCTCAGCGACAGGAGCCTCCCCTACGAGCAGTACTTC. Full variable domain (remainder filled in from reference TRBV7-9 and TRBJ2-7): DTGVSQNPRHKITKRGQNVTFRCDPISEHNRLYWYRQTLGQGPEFLTYFQNEAQLEKSRLLSDRFSAERPKGSFSTLEIQRTEQGDSAMYLCASSPLSDRSLPYEQYFGPGTRLTVT.

The rearrangement joins TRBV5-1 to TRBJ1-1; possibly TRBD1 for D (6 bases). Trimming shortened V by 0 bases and J by 4 bases, and 13 bases separated the two germline ends. Germline V gene lookup returns CDR1 SGHRS and CDR2 YFSETQ. The CDR3 contains 15 residues. Here the CDR3 DNA reads TGCGCCAGCAGCTTGGAAACGGGGGCTGTCACTGAAGCTTTCTTT. The encoded protein is CASSLETGAVTEAFF.

The gene calls are TRBV19 and TRBJ2-5, with a weak D call TRBD2 (5 bases). The CDR3 has 15 amino acids. Germline V gene lookup returns CDR1 LNHDA and CDR2 SQIVND (reference sequence). The germline V and J ends were trimmed by 0 bases and 5 bases, with 13 bases remaining between them. The DNA of the CDR3 is TGTGCCAGTAGTATAGATTCGAACCGGAGGGAGACCCAGTACTTC. Translated, it gives CASSIDSNRRETQYF.